This TCR beta chain was sequenced in a study of T cell responses to AZD1222 COVID-19 vaccine. Study conclusions and caveats: It was only after the peak T cell response that any repertoires were sampled. Two AZD1222 doses significantly raised spike-specific TCR breadth and depth over controls.

Germline V gene lookup returns CDR1 SQVTM and CDR2 ANQGSEA. The V gene lost 7 bases and the J gene lost 2 bases, with 12 bases spanning the gap. The CDR3 sequence is 12 residues long. Assay used: immunoSEQ multiplex PCR; TCRdb lists only in-frame clones, some missing. There are 150,000 to 200,000 clones in the sample; approximately 89% occur only once, and 1% to 1.5% lies in the top ten. A word on this clone: Its antigen is not known.

This receptor was obtained from an adult who received the AZD1222 COVID-19 vaccine. Sequences were derived from peripheral blood, sampled 28 days after the second AZD1222 dose. The gene calls are TRBV29-1 and TRBJ2-7; a possible D gene is TRBD1 (6 bases). CDR3 in DNA: TGCAGCGGAACAGGGTCGGCCTACGAGCAGTACTTC. Amino acids: CSGTGSAYEQYF.